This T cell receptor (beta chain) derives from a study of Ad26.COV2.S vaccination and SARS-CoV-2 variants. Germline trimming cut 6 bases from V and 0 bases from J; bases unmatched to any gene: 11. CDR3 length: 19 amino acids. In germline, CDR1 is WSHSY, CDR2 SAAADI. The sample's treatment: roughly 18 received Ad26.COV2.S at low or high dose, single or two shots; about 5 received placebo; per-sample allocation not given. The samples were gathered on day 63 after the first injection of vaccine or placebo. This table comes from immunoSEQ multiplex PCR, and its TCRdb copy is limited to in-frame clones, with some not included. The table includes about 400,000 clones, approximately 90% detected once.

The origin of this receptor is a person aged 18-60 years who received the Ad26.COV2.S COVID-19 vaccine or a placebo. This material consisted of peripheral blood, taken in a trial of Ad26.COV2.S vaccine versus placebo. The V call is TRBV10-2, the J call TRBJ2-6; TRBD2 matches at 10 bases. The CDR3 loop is CASSMGLAGVASGANVLTF. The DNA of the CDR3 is TGCGCCAGCAGCATGGGGCTAGCGGGGGTAGCCTCTGGGGCCAACGTCCTGACTTTC.